A selection of T cell receptor beta chains follows, all from one sample in a study of blood T cell repertoires in COVID-19. The table came from immunoSEQ multiplex PCR; TCRdb's copy has only in-frame clones and leaves some out. The sample yields about 51,000 clones, roughly 88% seen once. The sample was peripheral blood. These receptors were collected from a man aged 45-65 years with active COVID-19. The CDR3 runs from the conserved cysteine through the conserved F or W. The D gene is left open where the match is weak. Rows give clone size only sometimes, using once, few, many, or a class for an expanded clone.

clone size: .
D gene: TRBD1
J gene: TRBJ1-5
V gene: TRBV19
CDR3 protein: CASSRGQGASQPQHF
CDR3 DNA: TGTGCCAGTAGTAGGGGACAGGGGGCGAGTCAGCCCCAGCATTTT

clone size: .
D gene: TRBD1
J gene: TRBJ1-5
V gene: TRBV6-5
CDR3 protein: CASSRQGTGNQPQHF
CDR3 DNA: TGTGCCAGCAGCCGACAGGGGACCGGCAATCAGCCCCAGCATTTT

clone size: .
D gene: TRBD2
J gene: TRBJ2-4
V gene: TRBV7-2
CDR3 protein: CASSSGGLAGDLQYF
CDR3 DNA: TGTGCCAGCAGCTCCGGGGGACTAGCGGGAGACCTTCAGTACTTC

clone size: .
D gene: TRBD2
J gene: TRBJ2-3
V gene: TRBV12-5
CDR3 protein: CASLSGSWGDTQYF
CDR3 DNA: TGTGCTAGTCTTAGCGGGAGTTGGGGGGATACGCAGTATTTT

clone size: once
D gene: TRBD1
J gene: TRBJ2-1
V gene: TRBV5-4
CDR3 protein: CASSSTGGVRSNEQFF
CDR3 DNA: TGTGCCAGCAGCTCGACAGGGGGCGTAAGGAGCAATGAGCAGTTCTTC

clone size: once
D gene: TRBD1
J gene: TRBJ1-4
V gene: TRBV3-1/TRBV3-2
CDR3 protein: CASSQIQTGTGSEKLFF
CDR3 DNA: TGTGCCAGCAGCCAGATCCAGACAGGGACGGGCAGTGAAAAACTGTTTTTT

clone size: .
D gene: .
J gene: TRBJ1-5
V gene: TRBV6-2/TRBV6-3
CDR3 protein: CASSYAARPQHF
CDR3 DNA: TGTGCCAGCAGTTACGCGGCAAGGCCCCAGCATTTT

clone size: .
D gene: .
J gene: TRBJ2-1
V gene: TRBV6-4
CDR3 protein: CASSETGELDEQFF
CDR3 DNA: TGTGCCAGCAGTGAGACGGGAGAGTTGGATGAGCAGTTCTTC

clone size: .
D gene: .
J gene: TRBJ1-2
V gene: TRBV21-1
CDR3 protein: CASSSREREGNYGYTF
CDR3 DNA: TGTGCCAGCAGCTCCCGAGAGAGGGAGGGGAACTATGGCTACACCTTC

clone size: .
D gene: .
J gene: TRBJ2-7
V gene: TRBV27
CDR3 protein: CASSLATGPYEQYF
CDR3 DNA: TGTGCCAGCAGCTTGGCGACAGGCCCCTACGAGCAGTACTTC

clone size: .
D gene: .
J gene: TRBJ2-2
V gene: TRBV6-5
CDR3 protein: CASSSRLFIGELFF
CDR3 DNA: TGTGCCAGCAGTTCCAGACTTTTTATCGGGGAGCTGTTTTTT

clone size: .
D gene: .
J gene: TRBJ2-1
V gene: TRBV12-3/TRBV12-4
CDR3 protein: CASSLYGDEQFF
CDR3 DNA: TGTGCCAGCAGTTTATACGGGGATGAGCAGTTCTTC

clone size: .
D gene: .
J gene: TRBJ2-1
V gene: TRBV6-2/TRBV6-3
CDR3 protein: CASSYTGVTNEQFF
CDR3 DNA: TGTGCCAGCAGTTATACGGGGGTTACGAATGAGCAGTTCTTC

clone size: once
D gene: .
J gene: TRBJ1-6
V gene: TRBV6-5
CDR3 protein: CASKGQTGLPLHF
CDR3 DNA: TGTGCCAGCAAGGGCCAAACAGGGTTACCCCTCCACTTT

clone size: few
D gene: TRBD1
J gene: TRBJ1-5
V gene: TRBV5-4
CDR3 protein: CASSNYGQGANQPQHF
CDR3 DNA: TGTGCCAGCAGCAACTACGGACAGGGCGCGAATCAGCCCCAGCATTTT

clone size: .
D gene: .
J gene: TRBJ1-2
V gene: TRBV19
CDR3 protein: CASSTDSGANYGYTF
CDR3 DNA: TGTGCCAGTAGTACAGACAGTGGAGCTAACTATGGCTACACCTTC

clone size: .
D gene: TRBD2
J gene: TRBJ2-1
V gene: TRBV9
CDR3 protein: CASSVVWGTSGDNEQFF
CDR3 DNA: TGTGCCAGCAGCGTAGTATGGGGGACTAGCGGGGATAATGAGCAGTTCTTC

clone size: .
D gene: .
J gene: TRBJ1-2
V gene: TRBV2
CDR3 protein: CASAEGPGNGYTF
CDR3 DNA: TGTGCCAGCGCGGAGGGGCCCGGAAATGGCTACACCTTC